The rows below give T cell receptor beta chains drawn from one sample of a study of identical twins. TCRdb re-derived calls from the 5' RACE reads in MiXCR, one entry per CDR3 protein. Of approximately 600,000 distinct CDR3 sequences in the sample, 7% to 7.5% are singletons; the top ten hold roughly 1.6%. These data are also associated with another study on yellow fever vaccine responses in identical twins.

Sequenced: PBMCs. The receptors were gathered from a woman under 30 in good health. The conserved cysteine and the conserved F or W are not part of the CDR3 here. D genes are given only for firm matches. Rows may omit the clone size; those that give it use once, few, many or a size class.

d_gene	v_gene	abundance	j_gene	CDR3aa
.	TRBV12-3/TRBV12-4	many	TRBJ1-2	ASKMVNYGYT
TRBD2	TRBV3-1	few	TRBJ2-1	ASSQNRRLAGNRNEQF
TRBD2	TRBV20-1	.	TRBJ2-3	SAPPSGGPDTQY
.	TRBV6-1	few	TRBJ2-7	ASRARASTYEQY
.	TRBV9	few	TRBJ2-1	ASSPQQGFGEQF
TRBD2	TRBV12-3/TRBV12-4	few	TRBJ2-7	ASSLSKTSGTPYEQY
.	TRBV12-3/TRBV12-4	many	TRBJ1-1	ASSFSGGGTEAF
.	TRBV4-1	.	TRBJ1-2	ASSQEIQSTSWGYT
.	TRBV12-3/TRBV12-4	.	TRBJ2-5	ASSSSQRGVWTQY
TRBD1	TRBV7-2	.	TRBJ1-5	ASSTPYTDRGSQPQH
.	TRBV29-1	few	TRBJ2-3	SVVSGPDTQY
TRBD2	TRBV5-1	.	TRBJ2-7	ASSSKAGGPREQY
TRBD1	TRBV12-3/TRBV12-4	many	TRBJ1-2	ASSLTGDGYT
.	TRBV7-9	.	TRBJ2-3	ASSLPPWEQSTDTQY
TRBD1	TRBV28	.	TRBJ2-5	ASSEGDRLQETQY
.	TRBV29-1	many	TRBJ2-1	SVVQGSSYNEQF
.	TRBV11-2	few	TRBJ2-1	ASSLDPQRTEKQF
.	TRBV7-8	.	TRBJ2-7	ASSLLLGSGYEQY
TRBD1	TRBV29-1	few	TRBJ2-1	SVAQGLGYNEQF
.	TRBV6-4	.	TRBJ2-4	ASSDSFRGGGAKNIQY
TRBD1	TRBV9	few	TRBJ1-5	ASSPRGTENQPQH
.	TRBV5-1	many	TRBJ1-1	ASSLWEGVAEAF
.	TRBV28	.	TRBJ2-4	ASRPLGTPLAKNIQY
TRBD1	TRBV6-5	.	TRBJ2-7	ASSYVDRVNEQY
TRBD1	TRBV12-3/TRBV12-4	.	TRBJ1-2	ASSPGGLYGYT
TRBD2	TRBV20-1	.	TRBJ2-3	SASGLAGGLLY
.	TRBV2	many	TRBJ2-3	ASSERREYTDTQY
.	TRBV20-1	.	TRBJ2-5	SARDVSEQETQY
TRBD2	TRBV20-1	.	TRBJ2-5	SANLAGVETQY
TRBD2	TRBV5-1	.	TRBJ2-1	ASSLESSGLRNEQF
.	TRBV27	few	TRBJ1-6	ASSLWGSPLH
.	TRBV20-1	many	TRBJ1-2	SARVGTYYGYT
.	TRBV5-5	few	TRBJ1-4	ASSLGATTNEKLF
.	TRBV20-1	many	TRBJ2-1	SARELDGPPKSVYEQF
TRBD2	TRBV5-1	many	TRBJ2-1	ASKLAGGSYNEQF